One and the same sample provided the 2 T cell receptor beta chains below, sequenced in a study of T cells in Graves' hyperthyroidism and ophthalmopathy. The TCR beta CDR3 regions underwent amplification using RNA transcripts as the source. A set of HTBI primers served as the primers for a first-round RT-PCR of the TCR CDR3. MiXCR was run by TCRdb on the multiplex PCR reads, yielding one entry per CDR3 protein. The table lists more than 500,000 distinct CDR3 sequences, around 42% of them singletons. Sequenced input: peripheral blood or thyroid tissue (not recorded which). These receptors originate from an adult woman with Graves' disease, either hyperthyroidism or ophthalmopathy (not recorded which).

This clonotype was recorded many times. The rearrangement joins TRBV6-5 to TRBJ2-5; D might be TRBD1 or TRBD2, each matching 5 bases. There are 13 residues in the CDR3. V was cut by 7 bases and J by 4 bases, with 13 bases left in between. Germline CDR1 and CDR2: MNHEY and SVGAGI. CDR3 region: CASTRDQGETQYF. The CDR3 region has the DNA TGTGCCAGCACCCGGGATCAGGGAGAGACCCAGTACTTC.

This clonotype was seen repeatedly, ten times or more. The chain is built from TRBV27 and TRBJ1-5; D ambiguous. Trimming removed 2 bases at V and 5 bases at J, with 10 bases between. The CDR3 extends over 14 amino acids. Germline V lookup: CDR1 MNHEY, CDR2 SMNVEV (reference sequence). CDR3 amino acids: CASSLGVNDQPQHF. In nucleotides, the CDR3 is TGTGCCAGCAGTTTAGGCGTTAACGATCAGCCCCAGCATTTT.